Listed below are T cell receptor beta chains from one sample, sequenced in a study of control samples from healthy donors and cancer patients. Assay used: immunoSEQ multiplex PCR; TCRdb lists only in-frame clones, some missing. The repertoire holds some 120,000 clones, with under 95% as singletons. The specimen sequenced was blood. The receptors were sampled from a young man in good health. The CDR3 runs from the conserved cysteine through the conserved F or W. A D gene is named only where the DNA matches it firmly. Only some rows state a clone size, as once, few, many or a class for expanded clones.

J | V | size | D | DNA | CDR3
TRBJ2-5 | TRBV3-1/TRBV3-2 | few | TRBD2 | TGTGCCAGCAGCCAAGTACGACTAGCGGGGTACCAAGAGACCCAGTACTTC | CASSQVRLAGYQETQYF
TRBJ2-5 | TRBV6-5 | . | . | TGTGCCAGCAAAGATGAGGGATCAGGGACCCAGTACTTC | CASKDEGSGTQYF
TRBJ2-7 | TRBV6-5 | . | TRBD2 | TGTGCCAGCAGGCTAGCGGGGGGGTACTCCTACGAGCAGTACTTC | CASRLAGGYSYEQYF
TRBJ1-3 | TRBV6-5 | . | . | TGTGCCAGCTGGGGCACGCGCCAAGGAAACACCATATATTTT | CASWGTRQGNTIYF
TRBJ2-1 | TRBV19 | . | TRBD1 | TGTGCCAGTAGGACCGAAGGGACAGGGAGCCATGAGCAGTTCTTC | CASRTEGTGSHEQFF
TRBJ1-5 | TRBV6-5 | . | . | TGTGCCAGCACCGAGGGGGGGGGTGAGCCCCAGCATTTT | CASTEGGGEPQHF
TRBJ2-3 | TRBV6-6 | . | . | TGTGCCAGCGGGGCGGACACAGATACGCAGTATTTT | CASGADTDTQYF
TRBJ1-5 | TRBV4-1 | . | . | TGCGCCAGCAGCCAGAGACGGATCAATCAGCCCCAGCATTTT | CASSQRRINQPQHF
TRBJ2-5 | TRBV27 | . | TRBD1 | TGTGCCAGCAGTGTCACAGGGGGGAGGAGAGAGACCCAGTACTTC | CASSVTGGRRETQYF
TRBJ2-6 | TRBV19 | . | . | TGTGCCAGTAGCCGACAGGTAGCCGGGGCCAACGTCCTGACTTTC | CASSRQVAGANVLTF
TRBJ2-3 | TRBV5-6 | . | . | TGTGCCAGCAGCTTATTAACAGTAACAGATACGCAGTATTTT | CASSLLTVTDTQYF
TRBJ2-7 | TRBV3-1/TRBV3-2 | . | . | TGTGCCAGCAGACGCCTGGACCAACCCTACGAGCAGTACTTC | CASRRLDQPYEQYF
TRBJ1-5 | TRBV6-5 | . | TRBD1 | TGTGCCAGCAAAAGGGGGCAGAGCAATCAGCCCCAGCATTTT | CASKRGQSNQPQHF
TRBJ1-2 | TRBV30 | . | TRBD1 | TGTGCCCTGGCAGGGGGCCCTTCTATGGGCTACACCTTC | CALAGGPSMGYTF
TRBJ1-4 | TRBV18 | . | . | TGTGCCAGCTCACCAGGCATGTCAGTAACTAATGAAAAACTGTTTTTT | CASSPGMSVTNEKLFF
TRBJ2-3 | TRBV29-1 | . | TRBD1 | TGCAGCGTTAACAAGGGGACAGGCGGAGATACGCAGTATTTT | CSVNKGTGGDTQYF
TRBJ2-1 | TRBV19 | . | . | TGTGCCAGTAGTATCCCAGGGATTGGTGAGCAGTTCTTC | CASSIPGIGEQFF
TRBJ2-2 | TRBV12-5 | . | . | TGTGCTAGTGGTTTCCTGGCGGGGGAGCTGTTTTTT | CASGFLAGELFF
TRBJ2-3 | TRBV4-1 | . | TRBD2 | TGCGCCAGCAGCCAAGAGGGAACCAGCGGGGGTTTAGATACGCAGTATTTT | CASSQEGTSGGLDTQYF
TRBJ1-1 | TRBV6-6 | . | . | TGTGCCAGCACTCATAGGGAGACTGAAGCTTTCTTT | CASTHRETEAFF
TRBJ1-6 | TRBV11-2 | . | . | TGTGCCAGCAGCACGGGACACTTTAATTCACCCCTCCACTTT | CASSTGHFNSPLHF
TRBJ1-1 | TRBV6-1 | . | . | TGTGCCAGCAGTGAAGAGCGGGGACATTGGGGCACTGAAGCTTTCTTT | CASSEERGHWGTEAFF
TRBJ2-5 | TRBV7-8 | . | TRBD2 | TGTGCCAGCAGCACCGGACTAGCGGGGGACCAAGAGACCCAGTACTTC | CASSTGLAGDQETQYF
TRBJ1-1 | TRBV4-2 | . | TRBD1 | TGTGCCAGCAGCCAAGGGACAGGGTCTCTCGAAGCTTTCTTT | CASSQGTGSLEAFF
TRBJ2-5 | TRBV6-6 | . | TRBD1 | TGTGCCAGCAGTTACTCTGCAGGGGGAATGGAGGAGACCCAGTACTTC | CASSYSAGGMEETQYF
TRBJ1-1 | TRBV19 | few | TRBD1 | TGTGCCAGTAGCGACAGGGTTACTGAAGCTTTCTTT | CASSDRVTEAFF
TRBJ1-2 | TRBV30 | . | . | TGTGCCTGGAGTGTCCCAGGGAGGCATGGCTACACCTTC | CAWSVPGRHGYTF
TRBJ1-1 | TRBV9 | . | . | TGTGCCAGCAGCGGTGGCCCGACTGAAGCTTTCTTT | CASSGGPTEAFF
TRBJ1-5 | TRBV27 | . | . | TGTGCCAGCTCCCCAGGGGCCTCCGGGCAGCCCCAGCATTTT | CASSPGASGQPQHF
TRBJ1-2 | TRBV4-2 | . | TRBD1 | TGTGCCAGCAGCCAAGACTTCCCGTACGGGACAGGACTTAACTATGGCTACACCTTC | CASSQDFPYGTGLNYGYTF
TRBJ2-1 | TRBV2 | . | TRBD2 | TGTGCCAGCAAACGCCGGGGGGGATTTGAGGAGCAGTTCTTC | CASKRRGGFEEQFF
TRBJ1-4 | TRBV7-9 | . | . | TGTGCCAGCAGCTTGGGAAGGGTGGGTGAAAAACTGTTTTTT | CASSLGRVGEKLFF
TRBJ1-3 | TRBV2 | . | . | TGTGCCAGCAGTGAAGCGCTTCAATGGACGATGAGCTCTGGAAACACCATATATTTT | CASSEALQWTMSSGNTIYF
TRBJ1-5 | TRBV18 | . | . | TGTGCCAGCTCAGAAGACAGGAATCAGCCCCAGCATTTT | CASSEDRNQPQHF
TRBJ2-7 | TRBV6-6 | . | . | TGTGCCAGCAGTTTACAGAGCTCCTACGAGCAGTACTTC | CASSLQSSYEQYF
TRBJ1-1 | TRBV7-9 | . | . | TGTGCCAGCAGCTTTCATGATTGGAAGCAGCTCATCCCGAACACTGAAGCTTTCTTT | CASSFHDWKQLIPNTEAFF
TRBJ1-5 | TRBV5-5 | . | . | TGTGCCAGCAGCTTGGCCAGGGCAGGGTGGGAAATTCAGCCCCAGCATTTT | CASSLARAGWEIQPQHF
TRBJ1-4 | TRBV6-1 | . | . | TGTGCCAGCAGTGAACTTTCAGGAACTAATGAAAAACTGTTTTTT | CASSELSGTNEKLFF
TRBJ2-5 | TRBV19 | . | TRBD2 | TGTGCCACTAAAGCGGGGGGAGAGACCCAGTACTTC | CATKAGGETQYF
TRBJ1-2 | TRBV5-4 | . | . | TGTGCCAGCAGCTTGGACGGCCTCTATGGCTACACCTTC | CASSLDGLYGYTF
TRBJ1-2 | TRBV5-1 | once | . | TGCGCCAGCAGCCTACAGGGCGAGAACTATGGCTACACCTTC | CASSLQGENYGYTF
TRBJ2-7 | TRBV4-1 | . | TRBD1 | TGCGCCAGCAGCCCTCTGGCAGGGGGCTACGAGCAGTACTTC | CASSPLAGGYEQYF
TRBJ1-2 | TRBV2 | once | . | TGTGCCAGCAGGGGTGACCAGCCCTATGGCTACACCTTC | CASRGDQPYGYTF
TRBJ2-2 | TRBV4-1 | once | . | TGCGCCAGCCGACAGGTTCCGAACACCGAGGAGCTGTTTTTT | CASRQVPNTEELFF
TRBJ2-7 | TRBV5-1 | . | . | TGCGCCAGCAGCTTTTACGGGGACGAGCAGTACTTC | CASSFYGDEQYF
TRBJ2-2 | TRBV6-1 | . | . | TGTGCCAGCAGTGAATTAGGGACCGGGGAGCTGTTTTTT | CASSELGTGELFF
TRBJ2-1 | TRBV29-1 | . | . | TGCAGCGCCCCTGGGACGGGCTCGCACAATGAGCAGTTCTTC | CSAPGTGSHNEQFF
TRBJ1-2 | TRBV5-6 | . | . | TGTGCCAGCAGCGCCTCAGGCCATGGCTACACCTTC | CASSASGHGYTF
TRBJ1-5 | TRBV27 | once | TRBD1 | TGTGCCAGCAGTTTATCTTCAGGGGGCACGCAGCCCCAGCATTTT | CASSLSSGGTQPQHF
TRBJ1-6 | TRBV11-2 | . | . | TGTGCCAGCAGCTGGGGGGTGGGTAATTCACCCCTCCACTTT | CASSWGVGNSPLHF
TRBJ1-1 | TRBV11-2 | . | TRBD1 | TGTGCCAGCAGCTTAGTAGCAGGGGGGTCCATGAACACTGAAGCTTTCTTT | CASSLVAGGSMNTEAFF
TRBJ2-2 | TRBV10-3 | . | TRBD1 | TGTGCCATCGGAACAGGGGAAACCGGGGAGCTGTTTTTT | CAIGTGETGELFF
TRBJ1-2 | TRBV5-1 | once | . | TGCGCCAGCAGCTTGCCGGAGAACTATGGCTACACCTTC | CASSLPENYGYTF
TRBJ2-1 | TRBV5-1 | . | TRBD2 | TGCGCCAGCGCACTAGCGGGGGCCTACAATGAGCAGTTCTTC | CASALAGAYNEQFF
TRBJ1-3 | TRBV5-1 | . | . | TGCGCCAGCAGCCTAAAACCGGGCGGAAACACCATATATTTT | CASSLKPGGNTIYF